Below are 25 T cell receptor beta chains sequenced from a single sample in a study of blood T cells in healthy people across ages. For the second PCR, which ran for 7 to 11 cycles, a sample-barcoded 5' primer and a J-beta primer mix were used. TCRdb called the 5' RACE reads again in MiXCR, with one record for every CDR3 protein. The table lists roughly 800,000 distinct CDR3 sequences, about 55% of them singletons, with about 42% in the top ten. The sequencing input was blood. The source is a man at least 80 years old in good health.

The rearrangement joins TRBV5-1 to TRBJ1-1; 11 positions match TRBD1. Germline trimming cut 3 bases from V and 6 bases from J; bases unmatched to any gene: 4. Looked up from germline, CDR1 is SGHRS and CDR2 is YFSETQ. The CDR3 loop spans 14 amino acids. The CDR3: CASSSGTGGSEAFF. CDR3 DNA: TGCGCCAGCAGCTCCGGGACAGGGGGTTCTGAAGCTTTCTTT.

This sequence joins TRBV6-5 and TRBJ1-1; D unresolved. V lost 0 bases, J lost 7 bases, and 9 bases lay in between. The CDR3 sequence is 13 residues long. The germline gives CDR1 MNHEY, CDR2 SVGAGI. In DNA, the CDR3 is TGTGCCAGCAGTTACTCGGCCAGGATTGAAGCTTTCTTT. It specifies CASSYSARIEAFF.

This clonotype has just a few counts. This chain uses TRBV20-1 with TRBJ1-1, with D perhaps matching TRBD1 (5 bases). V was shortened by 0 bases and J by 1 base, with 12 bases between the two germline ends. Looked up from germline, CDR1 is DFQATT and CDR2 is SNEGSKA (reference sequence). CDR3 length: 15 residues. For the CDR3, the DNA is TGCAGTGCTAGAGAACCCTCCGGGGGGAACACTGAAGCTTTCTTT. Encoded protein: CSAREPSGGNTEAFF.

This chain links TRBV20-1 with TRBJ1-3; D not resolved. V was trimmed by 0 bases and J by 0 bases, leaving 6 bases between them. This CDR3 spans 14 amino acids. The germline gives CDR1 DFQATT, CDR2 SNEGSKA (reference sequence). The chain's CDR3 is CSAREVYSGNTIYF. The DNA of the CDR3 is TGCAGTGCTAGAGAAGTTTACTCTGGAAACACCATATATTTT.

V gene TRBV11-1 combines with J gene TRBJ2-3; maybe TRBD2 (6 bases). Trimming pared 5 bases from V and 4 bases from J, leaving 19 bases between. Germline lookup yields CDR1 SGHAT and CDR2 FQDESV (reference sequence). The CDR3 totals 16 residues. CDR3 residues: CASSAGGQGGSDTQYF. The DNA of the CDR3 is TGTGCCAGCAGCGCAGGAGGGCAGGGCGGGTCAGATACGCAGTATTTT.

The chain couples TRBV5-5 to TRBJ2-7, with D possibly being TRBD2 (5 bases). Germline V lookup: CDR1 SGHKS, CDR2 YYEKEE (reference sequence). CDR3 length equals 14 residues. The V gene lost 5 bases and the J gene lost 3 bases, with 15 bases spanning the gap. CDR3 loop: CASRFITSGYEQYF. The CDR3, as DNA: TGTGCCAGCAGGTTTATTACGAGCGGCTACGAGCAGTACTTC. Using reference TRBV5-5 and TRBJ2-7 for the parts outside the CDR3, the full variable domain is DAGVTQSPTHLIKTRGQQVTLRCSPISGHKSVSWYQQVLGQGPQFIFQYYEKEERGRGNFPDRFSARQFPNYSSELNVNALLLGDSALYLCASRFITSGYEQYFGPGTRLTVT.

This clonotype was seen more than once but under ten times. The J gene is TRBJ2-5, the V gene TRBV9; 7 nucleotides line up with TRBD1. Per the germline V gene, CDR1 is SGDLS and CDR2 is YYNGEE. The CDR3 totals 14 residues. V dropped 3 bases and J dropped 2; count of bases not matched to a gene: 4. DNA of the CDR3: TGTGCCAGCAGCGGAGGGACAGCGCAAGAGACCCAGTACTTC. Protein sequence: CASSGGTAQETQYF.

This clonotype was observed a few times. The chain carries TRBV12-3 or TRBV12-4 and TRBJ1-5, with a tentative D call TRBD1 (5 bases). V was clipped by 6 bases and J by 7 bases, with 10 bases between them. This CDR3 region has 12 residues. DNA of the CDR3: TGTGCCAGCAGCCCCGGGACCCAGCCCCAGCATTTT. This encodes CASSPGTQPQHF.

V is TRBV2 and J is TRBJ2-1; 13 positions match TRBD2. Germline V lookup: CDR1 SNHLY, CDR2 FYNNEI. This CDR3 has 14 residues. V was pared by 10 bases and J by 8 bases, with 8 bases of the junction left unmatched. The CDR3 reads CATSLAGGNDEQFF. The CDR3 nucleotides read TGTGCCACGTCACTAGCGGGAGGGAATGATGAGCAGTTCTTC.

Written as DNA, the CDR3 is TGTGCCAGCAGTAGGACTAGCGGGAGAACCTACAATGAGCAGTTCTTC. This translates into CASSRTSGRTYNEQFF. The genes are TRBV7-2 and TRBJ2-1, with TRBD2 matching over 13 bases. V was pared by 6 bases and J by 2 bases, with 4 bases of the junction left unmatched. The CDR3 runs 16 residues. Per germline, CDR1 SGHTA and CDR2 FQGNSA.

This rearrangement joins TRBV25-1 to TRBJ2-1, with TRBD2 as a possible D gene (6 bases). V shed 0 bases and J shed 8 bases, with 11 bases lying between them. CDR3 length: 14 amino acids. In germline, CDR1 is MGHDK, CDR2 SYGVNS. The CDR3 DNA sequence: TGTGCCAGCAGTGAATATGGGGGGTGGGATGAGCAGTTCTTC. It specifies CASSEYGGWDEQFF. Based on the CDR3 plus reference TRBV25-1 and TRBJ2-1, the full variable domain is EADIYQTPRYLVIGTGKKITLECSQTMGHDKMYWYQQDPGMELHLIHYSYGVNSTEKGDLSSESTVSRIRTEHFPLTLESARPSHTSQYLCASSEYGGWDEQFFGPGTRLTVL.

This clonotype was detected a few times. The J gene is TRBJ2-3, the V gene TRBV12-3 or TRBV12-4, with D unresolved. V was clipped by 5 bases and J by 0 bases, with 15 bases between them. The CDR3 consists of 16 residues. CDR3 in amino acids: CASSQWTTPSTDTQYF. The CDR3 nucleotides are TGTGCCAGCAGTCAGTGGACCACGCCGAGCACAGATACGCAGTATTTT.

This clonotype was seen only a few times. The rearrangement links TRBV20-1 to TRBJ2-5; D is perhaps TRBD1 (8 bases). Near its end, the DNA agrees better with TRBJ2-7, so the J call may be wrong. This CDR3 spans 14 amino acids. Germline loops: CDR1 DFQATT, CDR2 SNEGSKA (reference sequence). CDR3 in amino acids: CSATMTQGGYEQYF. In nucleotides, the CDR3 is TGCAGTGCTACAATGACACAGGGGGGGTACGAGCAGTACTTC.

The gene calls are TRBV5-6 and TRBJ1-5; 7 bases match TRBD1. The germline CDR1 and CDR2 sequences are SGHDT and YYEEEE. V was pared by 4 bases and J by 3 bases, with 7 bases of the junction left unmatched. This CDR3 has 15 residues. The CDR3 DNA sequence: TGTGCCAGCAGCCGGGAGGGGGCTTTCAATCAGCCCCAGCATTTT. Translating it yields CASSREGAFNQPQHF.

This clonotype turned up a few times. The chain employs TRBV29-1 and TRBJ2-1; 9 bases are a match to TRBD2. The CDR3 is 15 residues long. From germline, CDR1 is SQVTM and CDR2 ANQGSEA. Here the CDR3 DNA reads TGCACCATACGGTTTGCTAGCGGGAAAAACAATGAGCAGTTCTTC. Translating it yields CTIRFASGKNNEQFF.

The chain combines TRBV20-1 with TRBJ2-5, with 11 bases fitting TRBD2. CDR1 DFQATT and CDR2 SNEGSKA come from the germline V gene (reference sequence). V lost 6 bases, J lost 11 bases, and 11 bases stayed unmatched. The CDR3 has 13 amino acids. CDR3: CSASTSGSWEQYF. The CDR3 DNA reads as TGCAGTGCGTCCACTAGCGGGAGCTGGGAGCAGTACTTC.

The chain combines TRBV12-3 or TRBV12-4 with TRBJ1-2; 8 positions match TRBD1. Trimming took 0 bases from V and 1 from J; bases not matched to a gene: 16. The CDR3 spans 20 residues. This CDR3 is CASSLASPGQAPALNYGYTF. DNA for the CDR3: TGTGCCAGCAGTTTAGCATCTCCGGGACAGGCGCCAGCCCTTAACTATGGCTACACCTTC.

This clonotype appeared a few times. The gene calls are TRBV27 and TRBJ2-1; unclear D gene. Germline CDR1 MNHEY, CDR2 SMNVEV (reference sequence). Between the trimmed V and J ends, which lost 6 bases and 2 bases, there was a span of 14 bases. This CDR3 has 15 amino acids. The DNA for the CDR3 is TGTGCCAGCAGCTTGGCAGGAGCCGCCTACAATGAGCAGTTCTTC. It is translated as CASSLAGAAYNEQFF.

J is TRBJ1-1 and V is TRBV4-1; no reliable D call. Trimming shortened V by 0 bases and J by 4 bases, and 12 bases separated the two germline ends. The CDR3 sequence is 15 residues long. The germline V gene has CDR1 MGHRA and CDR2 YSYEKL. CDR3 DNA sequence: TGCGCCAGCAGCCAAGATCGAGGCCCCTTCACTGAAGCTTTCTTT. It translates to CASSQDRGPFTEAFF.

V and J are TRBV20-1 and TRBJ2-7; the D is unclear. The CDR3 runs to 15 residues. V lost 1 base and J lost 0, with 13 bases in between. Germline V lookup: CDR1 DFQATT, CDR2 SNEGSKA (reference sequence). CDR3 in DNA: TGCAGTGCTAGAGCCCGCCGGGCCCTCTCCTACGAGCAGTACTTC. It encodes CSARARRALSYEQYF.

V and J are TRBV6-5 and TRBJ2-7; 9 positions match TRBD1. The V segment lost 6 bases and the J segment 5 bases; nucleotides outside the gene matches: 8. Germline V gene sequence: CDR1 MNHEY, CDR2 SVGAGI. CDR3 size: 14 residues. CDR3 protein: CASSQTGGADEQYF. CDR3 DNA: TGTGCCAGCAGCCAAACAGGGGGCGCGGACGAGCAGTACTTC.

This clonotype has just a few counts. CDR3 amino acids: CASSFQGNLALYEQYF. CDR3 coding DNA: TGTGCCAGCAGTTTCCAGGGGAATTTAGCCCTCTACGAGCAGTACTTC. This chain links TRBV12-3 or TRBV12-4 with TRBJ2-7, with a tentative D call TRBD1 (6 bases). Trimming left V 3 bases short and J 3 bases short, with 18 bases between. CDR3 length: 16 residues.

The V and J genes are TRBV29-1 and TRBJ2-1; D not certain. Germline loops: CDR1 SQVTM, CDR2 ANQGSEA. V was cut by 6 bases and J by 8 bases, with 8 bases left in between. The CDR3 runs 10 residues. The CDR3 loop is CSVRTDEQFF. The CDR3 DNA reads TGCAGCGTCCGTACCGATGAGCAGTTCTTC.

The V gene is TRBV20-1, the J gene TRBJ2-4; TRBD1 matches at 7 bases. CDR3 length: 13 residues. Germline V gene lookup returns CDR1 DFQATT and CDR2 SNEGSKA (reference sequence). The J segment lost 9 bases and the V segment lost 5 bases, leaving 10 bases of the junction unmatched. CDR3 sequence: CSAPPGTDSIQYF. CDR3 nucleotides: TGCAGTGCTCCCCCCGGGACAGACAGCATTCAGTACTTC.

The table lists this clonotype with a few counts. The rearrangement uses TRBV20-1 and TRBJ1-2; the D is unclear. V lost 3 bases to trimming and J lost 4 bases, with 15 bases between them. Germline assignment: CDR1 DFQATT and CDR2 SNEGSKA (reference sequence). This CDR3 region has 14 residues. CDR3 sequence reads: CSASPSAGSYGYTF. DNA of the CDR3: TGCAGTGCTAGTCCCTCCGCTGGTAGCTATGGCTACACCTTC.